A single sample is the source of the 32 T cell receptor beta chains below, sequenced in a study of cytomegalovirus exposure and HLA in healthy donors. PCR was performed using 60 Vbeta and 13 Jbeta primers. Sequencing used immunoSEQ multiplex PCR; TCRdb keeps in-frame clones, though not all of them. This sample yields fewer than 250,000 clones, of which roughly 87% are seen a single time; less than 1.3% belongs to the top ten. The sample comprised PBMCs. Source of these receptors: a boy younger than 10 in good health and CMV-seronegative.

The V call is TRBV11-2, the J call TRBJ2-6, with 7 positions matching TRBD1. The ends lost 6 bases at V and 0 bases at J; junction bases unmatched: 8. This CDR3 region has 17 residues. Germline CDR1 reads SGHAT; CDR2 reads FQNNGV. CDR3 residues: CASRGTDAVSGANVLTF. Here the CDR3 DNA reads TGTGCCAGCAGGGGGACAGATGCTGTCTCTGGGGCCAACGTCCTGACTTTC.

The chain is built from TRBV10-3 and TRBJ2-2; 14 bases agree with TRBD2. Germline loops: CDR1 ENHRY, CDR2 SYGVKD. CDR3 length: 19 amino acids. V was pared by 6 bases and J by 4 bases, with 13 bases of the junction left unmatched. CDR3: CAISPTTRLAGGGTGELFF. The CDR3 bases are TGTGCCATCAGCCCCACAACCCGACTAGCGGGAGGGGGCACCGGGGAGCTGTTTTTT.

This chain connects TRBV5-1 to TRBJ2-3; tentative D call: TRBD2 (6 bases). Per germline, CDR1 SGHRS and CDR2 YFSETQ. CDR3 length: 12 amino acids. With 3 bases removed from V and 6 bases from J, the gap between germline ends came to 8 bases. The CDR3 protein is CASSSLADTQYF. CDR3 coding DNA: TGCGCCAGCAGCTCCCTAGCGGATACGCAGTATTTT.

The chain carries TRBV7-8 and TRBJ2-6, with TRBD2 matching 9 bases. J gave up 1 base and V 6 bases, and 13 bases lay outside the gene matches. CDR3 size: 19 residues. Germline V gives CDR1 SGHVS, CDR2 FQNEAQ. This CDR3 is CASRPGRAGGWSGANVLTF. The CDR3 DNA reads TGTGCCAGCAGACCCGGTAGGGCGGGGGGGTGGTCTGGGGCCAACGTCCTGACTTTC.

The rearrangement uses TRBV28 and TRBJ2-4; maybe TRBD1 (6 bases). The CDR3 spans 13 residues. Trimming cost V 7 bases and J 7 bases, with 14 bases left between them. CDR1 and CDR2 (germline): MDHEN, SYDVKM. CDR3 residues: CASTRKDSNIQYF. The CDR3 nucleotides are TGTGCCAGCACCCGCAAGGACAGCAACATTCAGTACTTC.

The chain combines TRBV15 with TRBJ2-1; 7 nucleotides agree with TRBD2. V trimming: 5 bases; J trimming: 0 bases; junction bases outside the gene matches: 4. The germline gives CDR1 LNHNV, CDR2 YYDKDF (reference sequence). CDR3 length: 15 residues. The CDR3, as DNA: TGTGCCACCAGCCAGCGGGGTAGCTCCTACAATGAGCAGTTCTTC. Translation gives CATSQRGSSYNEQFF.

The chain couples TRBV28 to TRBJ2-7, with D perhaps matching TRBD2 (6 bases). The V gene lost 2 bases and the J gene lost 5 bases, with 16 bases spanning the gap. Germline CDR1 reads MDHEN; CDR2 reads SYDVKM. The CDR3 has 15 amino acids. CDR3: CASSLTGLRYHEQYF. The CDR3 DNA follows: TGTGCCAGCAGTTTAACGGGACTCCGCTACCACGAGCAGTACTTC.

The chain joins TRBV5-1 to TRBJ1-6, with D uncertain. The CDR3 has 13 amino acids. Germline values: CDR1 SGHRS, CDR2 YFSETQ. V was cut by 2 bases and J by 8 bases, with 8 bases left in between. The chain's CDR3 is CASSFGGDSPLHF. CDR3 nucleotides: TGCGCCAGCAGCTTCGGCGGCGATTCACCCCTCCACTTT.

The chain links TRBV19 to TRBJ2-7, with TRBD1 identical over 12 bases. Trimming at V came to 3 bases and at J to 3 bases, leaving 9 bases not matched to a gene. Germline V gene sequence: CDR1 LNHDA, CDR2 SQIVND (reference sequence). The CDR3 has 17 amino acids. CDR3 sequence (DNA): TGTGCCAGTAGTATTGATCCGGGACAGGGGGCCCACTACGAGCAGTACTTC. Amino acid sequence: CASSIDPGQGAHYEQYF.

V gene TRBV7-3 combines with J gene TRBJ2-3; D is possibly TRBD2 (6 bases). The CDR3 has 15 residues. Deletions cut 4 bases from V and 2 bases from J, with 13 bases between. Germline CDR1 and CDR2: SGHTA and FQGTGA. CDR3 coding DNA: TGTGCCAGCAGCTCCGGGGACTCCTACACAGATACGCAGTATTTT. It encodes CASSSGDSYTDTQYF.

The V and J genes are TRBV6-1 and TRBJ1-4, with 7 bases identical to TRBD1. Unmatched junction bases numbered 4, after V lost 2 bases and J lost 7 bases. CDR1 MNHNS and CDR2 SASEGT come from the germline V gene. The CDR3 has 14 amino acids. For the CDR3, the DNA is TGTGCCAGCAGTGAAACAGGGGTTCGTGAAAAACTGTTTTTT. Its protein product is CASSETGVREKLFF.

A remark on this clone: The same CDR3 is also encoded by other DNA sequences in this sample. The J gene is TRBJ1-2, the V gene TRBV11-2; 9 nucleotides line up with TRBD1. Germline CDR1 is SGHAT and CDR2 is FQNNGV. Germline trimming cut 4 bases from V and 4 bases from J; bases unmatched to any gene: 4. This CDR3 is built from 14 residues. CDR3 sequence (DNA): TGTGCCAGCAGCTCGGGACAGGGAACCTATGGCTACACCTTC. Translating it yields CASSSGQGTYGYTF.

The V call is TRBV28, the J call TRBJ1-2, with D possibly matching TRBD1 (6 bases). The germline V and J ends were trimmed by 5 bases and 5 bases, with 18 bases remaining between them. CDR1 and CDR2 from the germline V gene are MDHEN and SYDVKM. This CDR3 has 15 amino acids. The DNA of the CDR3 is TGTGCCAGCAGTCTTGACAGGCGCCTACGTTATGGCTACACCTTC. Amino acids: CASSLDRRLRYGYTF.

This clone is a singleton in its sample. The rearrangement links TRBV6-5 to TRBJ1-4, with a tentative D call TRBD1 (6 bases). The germline V gene has CDR1 MNHEY and CDR2 SVGAGI. V gave up 9 bases and J gave up 7 bases, with 12 bases separating them. There are 12 residues in the CDR3. As DNA, the CDR3 is TGTGCCAGTATGGACAGTGTTGAAAAACTGTTTTTT. The encoded protein is CASMDSVEKLFF.

This sequence joins TRBV5-1 and TRBJ2-1, with 16 positions matching TRBD2. V was clipped by 3 bases and J by 0 bases; unmatched bases: 3. This CDR3 comprises 18 residues. CDR1 is SGHRS and CDR2 is YFSETQ in the germline V gene. CDR3 sequence reads: CASSWGLAGGSSYNEQFF. CDR3 in DNA: TGCGCCAGCAGCTGGGGACTAGCGGGGGGGAGCTCCTACAATGAGCAGTTCTTC. The full variable domain, in which reference TRBV5-1 and TRBJ2-1 provide the parts outside the CDR3, is KAGVTQTPRYLIKTRGQQVTLSCSPISGHRSVSWYQQTPGQGLQFLFEYFSETQRNKGNFPGRFSGRQFSNSRSEMNVSTLELGDSALYLCASSWGLAGGSSYNEQFFGPGTRLTVL.

V usage is TRBV29-1 and J usage is TRBJ1-1, with D perhaps matching TRBD1 (5 bases). This CDR3 contains 12 residues. Germline assignment: CDR1 SQVTM and CDR2 ANQGSEA. V was cut by 4 bases and J by 1 base, with 7 bases left in between. The chain's CDR3 is CSVGGGNTEAFF. CDR3 sequence (DNA): TGCAGCGTTGGGGGGGGGAACACTGAAGCTTTCTTT.

This clone turned up a few times. This CDR3 reads CASTPGAGQKYNEQFF. The CDR3 coding sequence is TGTGCCAGCACCCCCGGGGCGGGGCAGAAATACAATGAGCAGTTCTTC. The chain has TRBV2 and TRBJ2-1, with TRBD2 as a possible D gene (6 bases). Trimming pared 7 bases from V and 4 bases from J, leaving 20 bases between. Germline V lookup: CDR1 SNHLY, CDR2 FYNNEI. The CDR3 is 16 residues long.

CDR3 coding DNA: TGTGCCAGCAGCTTGGCACAGGGGATCACTGAAGCTTTCTTT. Translated, it gives CASSLAQGITEAFF. This chain links TRBV5-4 with TRBJ1-1; 7 nucleotides match TRBD1. The germline V gene encodes CDR1 SGHNT and CDR2 YYREEE (reference sequence). This CDR3 comprises 14 residues. The V gene end was trimmed by 0 bases and the J gene end by 4 bases; junction bases not matched to a gene: 3.

The chain couples TRBV27 to TRBJ1-5; TRBD1 might be the D (6 bases). Trimming took off 8 bases at V and 4 bases at J, with 24 bases between the two ends. Germline values: CDR1 MNHEY, CDR2 SMNVEV (reference sequence). CDR3 length: 17 residues. The DNA for the CDR3 is TGTGCCAGCCGCGGGCTTAACAGGGAGCTTTCAAATCAGCCCCAGCATTTT. Its translation: CASRGLNRELSNQPQHF.

The V gene is TRBV7-8, the J gene TRBJ1-1; 7 nucleotides align to TRBD1. The length of the CDR3 is 18 residues. Germline CDR1 SGHVS, CDR2 FQNEAQ. Losses at the gene ends were 4 bases for V and 0 bases for J; bases not matched to a gene: 14. DNA of the CDR3: TGTGCCAGCAGCTCCTGGGTTCGGGACAGTCCACTGAACACTGAAGCTTTCTTT. Its translation: CASSSWVRDSPLNTEAFF.

This clone appeared once. This chain links TRBV27 with TRBJ2-1; 7 bases agree with TRBD1. The CDR3 is 13 amino acids. CDR1 and CDR2 (germline): MNHEY, SMNVEV (reference sequence). V was pared by 5 bases and J by 12 bases, with 10 bases of the junction left unmatched. The CDR3 loop reads CASSPTDRDGQFF. CDR3 in DNA: TGTGCCAGCAGTCCCACCGACAGGGATGGGCAGTTCTTC.

This chain joins TRBV28 and TRBJ2-3; 10 bases are shared with TRBD2. J was trimmed by 5 bases and V by 4 bases; bases with no gene match: 9. The germline V gene encodes CDR1 MDHEN and CDR2 SYDVKM. The CDR3 has 16 amino acids. The CDR3 coding sequence is TGTGCCAGCAGTTCCCCTAGCGGGAGCCGGAAAGATACGCAGTATTTT. Protein product: CASSSPSGSRKDTQYF.

The chain joins TRBV15 to TRBJ2-5; 8 bases map to TRBD1. Germline lookup yields CDR1 LNHNV and CDR2 YYDKDF (reference sequence). CDR3 length equals 13 residues. The V segment lost 7 bases and the J segment 5 bases; nucleotides outside the gene matches: 6. The CDR3 is CATTQGAKETQYF. As DNA, the CDR3 is TGTGCCACCACCCAGGGGGCGAAGGAGACCCAGTACTTC. Complete variable domain (other parts from reference TRBV15 and TRBJ2-5): DAMVIQNPRYQVTQFGKPVTLSCSQTLNHNVMYWYQQKSSQAPKLLFHYYDKDFNNEADTPDNFQSRRPNTSFCFLDIRSPGLGDTAMYLCATTQGAKETQYFGPGTRLLVL.

The J gene is TRBJ1-5, the V gene TRBV7-9; 9 positions agree with TRBD1. CDR3 length: 14 residues. The germline V gene encodes CDR1 SEHNR and CDR2 FQNEAQ (reference sequence). With V trimmed by 1 base and J by 14 bases, 9 bases remained unmatched. The CDR3 loop reads CASSLGGTGYVEHF. The CDR3 DNA reads TGTGCCAGCAGCTTAGGCGGGACAGGGTACGTGGAGCATTTT. Supplemented by reference TRBV7-9 and TRBJ1-5, the full variable domain reads DTGVSQNPRHKITKRGQNVTFRCDPISEHNRLYWYRQTLGQGPEFLTYFQNEAQLEKSRLLSDRFSAERPKGSFSTLEIQRTEQGDSAMYLCASSLGGTGYVEHFGDGTRLSIL.

The chain is built from TRBV15 and TRBJ1-2, with 8 bases that match TRBD1. CDR3 length: 16 amino acids. Germline CDR1 LNHNV, CDR2 YYDKDF (reference sequence). The junction had 11 bases not matched to a gene; V was cut back by 0 bases and J by 8 bases. CDR3 residues: CATSRDAAGGLYGYTF. The CDR3, as DNA: TGTGCCACCAGCAGAGATGCGGCAGGGGGCTTGTACGGCTACACCTTC.

The J gene is TRBJ2-5, the V gene TRBV10-3; a possible D gene is TRBD2 (5 bases). V was cut by 2 bases and J by 2 bases, with 9 bases left in between. The CDR3 extends over 14 amino acids. Germline V gene lookup returns CDR1 ENHRY and CDR2 SYGVKD. The CDR3 region has the DNA TGTGCCATCAGTGAGGGGAGCGGACAAGAGACCCAGTACTTC. Protein sequence: CAISEGSGQETQYF.

This clone has just a few counts. The V call is TRBV28, the J call TRBJ2-2; no clear D. In germline, CDR1 is MDHEN, CDR2 SYDVKM. The CDR3 is 17 residues long. V was clipped by 2 bases and J by 0 bases, with 13 bases between them. The CDR3: CASSLIGIQTNTGELFF. In DNA, the CDR3 is TGTGCCAGCAGTTTAATAGGTATACAGACGAACACCGGGGAGCTGTTTTTT.

DNA of the CDR3: TGTGCCAGCGGCTCAGGGGTCGGCATGAACACTGAAGCTTTCTTT. This codes for CASGSGVGMNTEAFF. V and J are TRBV6-1 and TRBJ1-1; TRBD1 might be the D (6 bases). The CDR3 runs 15 residues. The V gene's germline CDR1 is MNHNS and CDR2 SASEGT. V lost 8 bases and J 0 bases, leaving 16 bases between the germline ends.

This clone has only a few counts. The V and J genes are TRBV5-6 and TRBJ2-7; 9 nucleotides match TRBD1. CDR3 length equals 16 residues. J lost 3 bases, V lost 3 bases, and 10 bases had no gene match. Looked up from germline, CDR1 is SGHDT and CDR2 is YYEEEE. The CDR3 reads CASSSGTGILGYEQYF. In DNA, the CDR3 is TGTGCCAGCAGCTCCGGGACAGGGATACTCGGCTACGAGCAGTACTTC.

V usage is TRBV29-1 and J usage is TRBJ2-1, with 7 bases matching TRBD1. Germline values: CDR1 SQVTM, CDR2 ANQGSEA. V shed 7 bases and J 5 bases; nucleotides not matched to a gene: 8. The CDR3 length is 13 residues. The CDR3 reads CSGTLTGNNEQFF. CDR3 DNA sequence: TGCAGCGGGACATTGACAGGGAACAATGAGCAGTTCTTC.

This chain joins TRBV6-5 and TRBJ1-1; D not resolved. The CDR3 spans 14 residues. V lost 0 bases and J lost 1, with 6 bases in between. CDR1 and CDR2 (germline): MNHEY, SVGAGI. CDR3 region: CASSYSQRNTEAFF. Written as DNA, the CDR3 is TGTGCCAGCAGTTACTCGCAGCGGAACACTGAAGCTTTCTTT.

The gene calls are TRBV2 and TRBJ1-3, with D possibly TRBD1 on 5 matching bases. Germline V CDR1 and CDR2: SNHLY, FYNNEI. The CDR3 loop spans 16 amino acids. V was trimmed by 5 bases and J by 0 bases, leaving 14 bases between them. The CDR3 here is CASSQHRQNSGNTIYF. The CDR3 DNA sequence: TGTGCCAGCAGTCAACACCGACAGAACTCTGGAAACACCATATATTTT.